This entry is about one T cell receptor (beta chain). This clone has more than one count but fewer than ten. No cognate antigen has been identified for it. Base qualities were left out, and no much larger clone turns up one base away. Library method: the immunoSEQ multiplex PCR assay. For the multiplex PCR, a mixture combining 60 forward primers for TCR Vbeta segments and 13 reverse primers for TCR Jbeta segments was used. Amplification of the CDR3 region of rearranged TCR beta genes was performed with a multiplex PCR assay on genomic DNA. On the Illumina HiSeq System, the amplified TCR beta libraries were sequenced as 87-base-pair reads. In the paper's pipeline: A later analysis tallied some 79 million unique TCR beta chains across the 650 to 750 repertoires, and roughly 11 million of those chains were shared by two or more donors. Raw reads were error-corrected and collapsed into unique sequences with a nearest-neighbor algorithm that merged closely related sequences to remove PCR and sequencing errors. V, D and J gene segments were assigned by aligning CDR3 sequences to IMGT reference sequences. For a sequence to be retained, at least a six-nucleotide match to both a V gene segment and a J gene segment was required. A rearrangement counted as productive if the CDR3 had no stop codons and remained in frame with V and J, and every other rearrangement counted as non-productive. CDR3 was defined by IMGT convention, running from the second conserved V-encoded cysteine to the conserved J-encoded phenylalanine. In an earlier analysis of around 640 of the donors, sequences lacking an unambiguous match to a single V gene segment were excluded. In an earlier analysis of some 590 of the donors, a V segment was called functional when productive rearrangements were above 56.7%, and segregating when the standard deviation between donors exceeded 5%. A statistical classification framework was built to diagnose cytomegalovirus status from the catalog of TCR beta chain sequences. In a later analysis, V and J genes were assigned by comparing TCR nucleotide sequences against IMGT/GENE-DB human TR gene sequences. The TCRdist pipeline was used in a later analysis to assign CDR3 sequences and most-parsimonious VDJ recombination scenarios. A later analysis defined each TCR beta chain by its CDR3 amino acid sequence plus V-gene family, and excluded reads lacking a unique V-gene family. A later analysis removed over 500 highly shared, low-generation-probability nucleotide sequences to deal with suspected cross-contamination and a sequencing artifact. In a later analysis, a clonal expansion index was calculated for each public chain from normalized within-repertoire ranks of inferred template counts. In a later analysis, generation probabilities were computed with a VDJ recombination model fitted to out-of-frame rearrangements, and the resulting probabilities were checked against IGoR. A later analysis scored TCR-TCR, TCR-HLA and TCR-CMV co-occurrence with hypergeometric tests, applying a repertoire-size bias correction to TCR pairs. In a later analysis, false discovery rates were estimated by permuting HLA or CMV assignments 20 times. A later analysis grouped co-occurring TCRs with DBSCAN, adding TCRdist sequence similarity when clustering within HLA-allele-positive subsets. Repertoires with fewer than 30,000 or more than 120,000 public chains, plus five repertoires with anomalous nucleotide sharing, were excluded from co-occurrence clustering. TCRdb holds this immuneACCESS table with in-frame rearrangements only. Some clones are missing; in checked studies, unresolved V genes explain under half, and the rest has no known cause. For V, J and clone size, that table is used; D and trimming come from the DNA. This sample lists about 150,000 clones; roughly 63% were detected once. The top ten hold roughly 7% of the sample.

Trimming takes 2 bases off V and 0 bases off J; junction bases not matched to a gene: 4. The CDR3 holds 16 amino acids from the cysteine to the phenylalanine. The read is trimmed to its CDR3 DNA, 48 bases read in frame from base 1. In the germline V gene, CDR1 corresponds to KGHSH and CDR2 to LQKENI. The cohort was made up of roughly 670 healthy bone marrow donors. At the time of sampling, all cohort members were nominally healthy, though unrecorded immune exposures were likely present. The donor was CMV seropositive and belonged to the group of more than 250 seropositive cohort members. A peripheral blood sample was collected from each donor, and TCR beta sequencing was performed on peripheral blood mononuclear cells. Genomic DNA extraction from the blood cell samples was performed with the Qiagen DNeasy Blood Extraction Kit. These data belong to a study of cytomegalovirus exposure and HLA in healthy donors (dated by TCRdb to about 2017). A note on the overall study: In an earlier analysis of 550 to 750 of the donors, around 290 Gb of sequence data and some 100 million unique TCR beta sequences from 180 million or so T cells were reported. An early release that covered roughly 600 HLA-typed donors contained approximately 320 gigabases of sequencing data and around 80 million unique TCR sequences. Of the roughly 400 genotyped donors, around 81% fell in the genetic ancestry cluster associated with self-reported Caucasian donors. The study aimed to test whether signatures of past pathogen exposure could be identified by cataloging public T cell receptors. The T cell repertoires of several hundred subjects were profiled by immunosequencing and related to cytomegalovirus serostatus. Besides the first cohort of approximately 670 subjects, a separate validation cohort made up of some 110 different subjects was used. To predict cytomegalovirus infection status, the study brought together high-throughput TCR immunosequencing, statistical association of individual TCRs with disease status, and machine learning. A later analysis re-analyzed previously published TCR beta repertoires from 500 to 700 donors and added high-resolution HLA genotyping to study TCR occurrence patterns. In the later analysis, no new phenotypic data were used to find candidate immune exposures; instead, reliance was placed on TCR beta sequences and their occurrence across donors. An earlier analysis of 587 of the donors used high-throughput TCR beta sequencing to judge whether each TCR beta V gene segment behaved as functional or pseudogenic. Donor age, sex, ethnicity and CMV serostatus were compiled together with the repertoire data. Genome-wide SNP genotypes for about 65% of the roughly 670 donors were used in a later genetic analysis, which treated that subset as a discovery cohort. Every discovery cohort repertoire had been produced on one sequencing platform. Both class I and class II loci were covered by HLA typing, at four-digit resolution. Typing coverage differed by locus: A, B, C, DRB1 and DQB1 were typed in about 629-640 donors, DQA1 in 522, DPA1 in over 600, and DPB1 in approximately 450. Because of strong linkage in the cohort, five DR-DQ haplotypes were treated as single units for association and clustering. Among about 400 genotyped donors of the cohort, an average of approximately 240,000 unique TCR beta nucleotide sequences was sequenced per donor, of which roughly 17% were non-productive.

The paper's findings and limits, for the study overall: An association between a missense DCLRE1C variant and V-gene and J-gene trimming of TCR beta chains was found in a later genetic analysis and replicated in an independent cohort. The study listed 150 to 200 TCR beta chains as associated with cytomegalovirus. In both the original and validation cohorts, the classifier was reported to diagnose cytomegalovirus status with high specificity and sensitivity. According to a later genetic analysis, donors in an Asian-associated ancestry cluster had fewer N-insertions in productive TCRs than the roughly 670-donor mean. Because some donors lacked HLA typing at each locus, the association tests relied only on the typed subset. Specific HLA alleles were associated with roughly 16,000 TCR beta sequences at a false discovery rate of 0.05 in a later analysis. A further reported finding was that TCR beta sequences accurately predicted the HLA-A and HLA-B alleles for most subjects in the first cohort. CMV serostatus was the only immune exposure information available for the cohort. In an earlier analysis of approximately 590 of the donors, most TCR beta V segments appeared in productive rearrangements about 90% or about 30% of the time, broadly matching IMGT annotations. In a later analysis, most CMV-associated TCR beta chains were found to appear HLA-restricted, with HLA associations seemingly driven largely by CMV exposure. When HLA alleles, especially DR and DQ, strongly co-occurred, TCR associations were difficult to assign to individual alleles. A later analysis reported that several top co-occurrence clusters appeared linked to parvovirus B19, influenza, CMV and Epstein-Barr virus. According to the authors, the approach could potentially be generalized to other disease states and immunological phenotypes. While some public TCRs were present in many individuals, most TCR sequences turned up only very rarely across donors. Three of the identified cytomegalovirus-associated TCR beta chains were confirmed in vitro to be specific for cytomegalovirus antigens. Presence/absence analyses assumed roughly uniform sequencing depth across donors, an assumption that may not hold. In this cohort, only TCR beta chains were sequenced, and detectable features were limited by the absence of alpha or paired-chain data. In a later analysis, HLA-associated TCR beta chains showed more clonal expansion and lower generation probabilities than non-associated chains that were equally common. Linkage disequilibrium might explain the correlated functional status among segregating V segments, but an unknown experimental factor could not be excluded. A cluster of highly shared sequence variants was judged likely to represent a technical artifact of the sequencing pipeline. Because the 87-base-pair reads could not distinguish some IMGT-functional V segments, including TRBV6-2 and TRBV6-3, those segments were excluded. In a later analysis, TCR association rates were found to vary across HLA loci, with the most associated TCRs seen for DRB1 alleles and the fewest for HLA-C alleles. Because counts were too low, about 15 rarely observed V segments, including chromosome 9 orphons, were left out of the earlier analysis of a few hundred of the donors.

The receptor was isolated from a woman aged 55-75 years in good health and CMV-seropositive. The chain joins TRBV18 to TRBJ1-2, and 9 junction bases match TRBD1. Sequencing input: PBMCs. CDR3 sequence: CASSPSRQGANYGYTF. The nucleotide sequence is TGTGCCAGCTCACCATCGCGACAGGGGGCTAACTATGGCTACACCTTC.